A single T cell receptor (beta chain) is shown here with its context. The data were produced by immunoSEQ multiplex PCR, yet TCRdb's version contains in-frame clones alone and is incomplete. The sample carries 250,000 to 350,000 clones, around 87% recorded once. CDR1 and CDR2 from the germline V gene are GTSNPN and SVGIG (reference sequence). Trimming left V 4 bases short and J 8 bases short, with 15 bases between. The CDR3 spans 14 residues. This sample stems from a study of blood T cell repertoires in COVID-19. Looking at the study overall: T cells, B-cell-depleted T cells, or PBMCs supplied cDNA or gDNA.

The source is a woman in her thirties who had recovered from COVID-19. The J gene is TRBJ1-6, the V gene TRBV30; D is unresolved. Sequencing input: PBMCs or T cells enriched from blood (not recorded which). CDR3 residues: CAWTSSGGYSPLHF. CDR3 bases: TGTGCCTGGACTTCGTCGGGAGGGTATTCACCCCTCCACTTT.